The 31 T cell receptor beta chains in this list originate from one sample, sequenced in a study of cytomegalovirus exposure and HLA in healthy donors. The assay was immunoSEQ multiplex PCR, and TCRdb's table has in-frame clones only and misses some. This sample has 150,000 to 200,000 clones, with roughly 80% found just once. Sequences were obtained from PBMCs. Source of these receptors: a man between 18 and 29 years old in good health and CMV-seropositive.

The J gene is TRBJ1-2, the V gene TRBV20-1; no clear D gene. This CDR3 region has 10 residues. Germline CDR1 DFQATT, CDR2 SNEGSKA (reference sequence). The V end lost 6 bases, the J end lost 8 bases, and 10 bases lay between the germline ends. The CDR3 spells CSARWLGYTF. In nucleotides, the CDR3 is TGCAGTGCCAGGTGGTTAGGCTACACCTTC.

The chain is built from TRBV18 and TRBJ2-2, with 10 bases that match TRBD2. J gave up 8 bases and V 0 bases, and 9 bases lay outside the gene matches. In germline, CDR1 is KGHSH, CDR2 LQKENI. This CDR3 comprises 17 residues. The chain's CDR3 is CASSPPAWLAGVGELFF. DNA of the CDR3: TGTGCCAGCTCACCACCTGCGTGGCTAGCGGGAGTTGGGGAGCTGTTTTTT.

The genes are TRBV21-1 and TRBJ2-7; the tabulated D call, TRBD1, remains unverified against the DNA. TRBV21-1 is listed as a pseudogene. The CDR3 covers 16 residues. CDR3 in DNA: TGTGCCAGCAGCAAAGAAAAGGGGGTCCTCCGGGACGAGCAGTACTTC. It translates to CASSKEKGVLRDEQYF.

V gene TRBV4-2 combines with J gene TRBJ2-3; TRBD2 aligns across 14 bases. The J segment lost 6 bases and the V segment lost 4 bases, leaving 18 bases of the junction unmatched. This CDR3 comprises 20 residues. The germline gives CDR1 LGHNA, CDR2 YNFKEQ. CDR3 DNA: TGTGCCAGCAGCCCCCGACTAGCGGGAGGGTTCCTCAATAATTTGGATACGCAGTATTTT. Its protein product is CASSPRLAGGFLNNLDTQYF.

The rearrangement links TRBV2 to TRBJ2-7, with D maybe TRBD2 (5 bases). CDR1 and CDR2 from the germline V gene are SNHLY and FYNNEI. The CDR3 totals 14 residues. V lost 1 base to trimming and J lost 5 bases, with 12 bases between them. For the CDR3, the DNA is TGTGCCAGCAGTGAAGAGGCACTAGTAGACGAGCAGTACTTC. Translated: CASSEEALVDEQYF.

CDR3 DNA: TGTGCCAGCAGTTACCCCGGGGACGAGCAGTACTTC. It specifies CASSYPGDEQYF. The rearrangement uses TRBV6-5 and TRBJ2-7; D perhaps matches TRBD2 (5 bases). CDR3 length: 12 amino acids. Trimming removed 2 bases at V and 5 bases at J, with 7 bases between. Germline assignment: CDR1 MNHEY and CDR2 SVGAGI.

The V gene is TRBV7-6, the J gene TRBJ2-1, with 9 positions matching TRBD1. In germline, CDR1 is SGHVS, CDR2 FNYEAQ. This CDR3 has 15 residues. The ends lost 4 bases at V and 9 bases at J; junction bases unmatched: 10. CDR3 sequence: CASSSPWETGGEQFF. In DNA, the CDR3 is TGTGCCAGCAGCTCCCCTTGGGAGACAGGGGGTGAGCAGTTCTTC. Full variable domain (rest looked up from reference TRBV7-6 and TRBJ2-1): GAGVSQSPRYKVTKRGQDVALRCDPISGHVSLYWYRQALGQGPEFLTYFNYEAQQDKSGLPNDRFSAERPEGSISTLTIQRTEQRDSAMYRCASSSPWETGGEQFFGPGTRLTVL.

The genes are TRBV2 and TRBJ2-3; TRBD2 agrees at 13 bases. The V gene end was trimmed by 4 bases and the J gene end by 3 bases; junction bases not matched to a gene: 4. This CDR3 comprises 16 residues. Germline lookup yields CDR1 SNHLY and CDR2 FYNNEI. CDR3: CASSASTSGRTDTQYF. The DNA of the CDR3 is TGTGCCAGCAGTGCCTCGACTAGCGGGAGGACAGATACGCAGTATTTT. The full variable domain, rest sourced from reference TRBV2 and TRBJ2-3, is EPEVTQTPSHQVTQMGQEVILRCVPISNHLYFYWYRQILGQKVEFLVSFYNNEISEKSEIFDDQFSVERPDGSNFTLKIRSTKLEDSAMYFCASSASTSGRTDTQYFGPGTRLTVL.

Only one count was recorded for this clone. The chain recombines TRBV28 with TRBJ2-7, with TRBD1 matching 10 bases. The V gene's germline CDR1 is MDHEN and CDR2 SYDVKM. V shed 4 bases, J shed 3 bases, and the junction held 3 bases outside the gene matches. The CDR3 consists of 14 residues. The CDR3 sequence is CASSSGQGFYEQYF. In nucleotides, the CDR3 is TGTGCCAGCAGTTCGGGACAGGGGTTCTACGAGCAGTACTTC.

The V and J genes are TRBV5-4 and TRBJ1-1; D might be TRBD1 (5 bases). This CDR3 contains 17 residues. V was shortened by 0 bases and J by 1 base, with 16 bases between the two germline ends. CDR1 is SGHNT, CDR2 YYREEE, per germline (reference sequence). CDR3 bases: TGTGCCAGCAGCTTGGCCGGGGGAGAGGCAGCGAACACTGAAGCTTTCTTT. Protein: CASSLAGGEAANTEAFF.

This clone was recorded only once. The rearrangement joins TRBV6-1 to TRBJ2-5, with 11 bases identical to TRBD2. The germline CDR1 and CDR2 sequences are MNHNS and SASEGT. V gave up 1 base and J gave up 5 bases; unmatched junction bases: 6. This CDR3 is built from 16 residues. This chain's CDR3 is CASSEVLAGGVETQYF. CDR3 coding DNA: TGTGCCAGCAGTGAAGTCTTAGCGGGGGGGGTGGAGACCCAGTACTTC.

The sample holds one count of this clone. The chain carries TRBV1 and TRBJ2-7; the table's D call of TRBD2 was not tested on the DNA. TRBV1 is an annotated pseudogene. The CDR3 length is 17 residues. CDR3 nucleotide sequence: TGCACCAGCAGCCCAGTTATGGCCGGGACTAGCACATACGAGCAGTACTTC. Translated, it gives CTSSPVMAGTSTYEQYF.

The chain is built from TRBV28 and TRBJ2-3; D unresolved. Trimming left V 3 bases short and J 0 bases short, with 7 bases between. Germline loops: CDR1 MDHEN, CDR2 SYDVKM. This CDR3 is 14 amino acids long. In DNA, the CDR3 is TGTGCCAGCAGTTTCCCGACTAGCACAGATACGCAGTATTTT. Translated, it gives CASSFPTSTDTQYF.

On this clone itself: This same CDR3 is encoded by further DNA sequences in the sample. The chain couples TRBV5-1 to TRBJ2-7; 8 bases match TRBD1. Unmatched junction bases numbered 2, after V lost 3 bases and J lost 3 bases. The CDR3 runs to 13 residues. CDR1 and CDR2 from the germline V gene are SGHRS and YFSETQ. The CDR3 DNA reads as TGCGCCAGCAGCTCCGACAGGGGCTACGAGCAGTACTTC. Translating it yields CASSSDRGYEQYF.

The J gene is TRBJ2-7, the V gene TRBV7-2, with D unresolved. V gave up 5 bases and J gave up 2 bases, with 7 bases separating them. CDR1 and CDR2 (germline): SGHTA, FQGNSA. This CDR3 contains 12 residues. The CDR3 region has the DNA TGTGCCAGCAGCCAGAACCCCTACGAGCAGTACTTC. It translates to CASSQNPYEQYF.

This sequence joins TRBV9 and TRBJ1-5; 9 bases agree with TRBD1. CDR1 and CDR2 (germline): SGDLS, YYNGEE. The V segment lost 4 bases and the J segment 11 bases; nucleotides outside the gene matches: 16. The CDR3 runs to 16 residues. The CDR3 protein is CASSSSPGQGSGAQHF. CDR3 sequence (DNA): TGTGCCAGCAGCTCTAGTCCGGGACAGGGCTCGGGAGCCCAGCATTTT.

This clone has just a few counts. J is TRBJ2-7 and V is TRBV27; D is uncertain. Germline V gene sequence: CDR1 MNHEY, CDR2 SMNVEV (reference sequence). Trimming took 4 bases from V and 1 from J, leaving 8 bases between them. The CDR3 is 13 amino acids. The CDR3 DNA is TGTGCCAGCAGTTCGGTCATTTCCTACGAGCAGTACTTC. It specifies CASSSVISYEQYF.

The chain uses TRBV18 and TRBJ1-1; 9 nucleotides align to TRBD1. The germline V gene has CDR1 KGHSH and CDR2 LQKENI. The CDR3 has 15 residues. The J segment lost 0 bases and the V segment lost 2 bases, leaving 1 base of the junction unmatched. CDR3 in amino acids: CASSPTGGMNTEAFF. In nucleotides, the CDR3 is TGTGCCAGCTCACCAACAGGGGGCATGAACACTGAAGCTTTCTTT.

V and J are TRBV7-8 and TRBJ2-3; D gene unclear. The CDR3 runs to 14 residues. The V end was cut by 4 bases, the J end by 2 bases, with 10 bases between. Germline CDR1 SGHVS, CDR2 FQNEAQ. CDR3 residues: CASSSGRYTDTQYF. DNA for the CDR3: TGTGCCAGCAGCTCAGGCCGGTACACAGATACGCAGTATTTT.

This chain joins TRBV6-6 and TRBJ2-7; 7 bases align to TRBD2. The V gene end was trimmed by 7 bases and the J gene end by 0 bases; junction bases not matched to a gene: 6. The germline V gene has CDR1 MNHNY and CDR2 SVGAGI (reference sequence). CDR3 size: 14 residues. The CDR3 DNA sequence: TGTGCCAGCACCAGAGCGGGGAGCTCCTACGAGCAGTACTTC. Translating it yields CASTRAGSSYEQYF.

The genes are TRBV18 and TRBJ1-4; 8 bases are a match to TRBD1. V lost 5 bases to trimming and J lost 7 bases; unmatched junction nucleotides: 9. From germline, CDR1 is KGHSH and CDR2 LQKENI. The CDR3 runs 15 residues. The CDR3: CASSGQGVGREKLFF. CDR3 coding DNA: TGTGCCAGCTCAGGACAGGGAGTAGGACGTGAAAAACTGTTTTTT.

This clone showed up just once. The J gene is TRBJ2-5, the V gene TRBV10-3; D is unresolved. With 6 bases removed from V and 5 bases from J, the gap between germline ends came to 16 bases. CDR1 and CDR2 from the germline V gene are ENHRY and SYGVKD. CDR3 size: 14 residues. The CDR3 DNA follows: TGTGCCATCAGCAGCAGTGACTTGAGGGAGACCCAGTACTTC. This codes for CAISSSDLRETQYF.

The chain has TRBV27 and TRBJ2-2; D perhaps matches TRBD2 (6 bases). CDR1 is MNHEY and CDR2 is SMNVEV in the germline V gene (reference sequence). CDR3 length: 14 residues. Trimming left V 5 bases short and J 7 bases short, with 14 bases between. The DNA of the CDR3 is TGTGCCAGCAGTCCAACAGCGGGTCTCGGGGAGCTGTTTTTT. Protein product: CASSPTAGLGELFF.

The chain couples TRBV5-1 to TRBJ2-5, with 9 bases identical to TRBD1. V was clipped by 3 bases and J by 4 bases; unmatched bases: 13. Germline CDR1 SGHRS, CDR2 YFSETQ. This CDR3 is 17 amino acids long. The CDR3 DNA sequence: TGCGCCAGCAGCTCGGGGATACAAGGACAGGGGATAGAGACCCAGTACTTC. This sequence encodes CASSSGIQGQGIETQYF.

The gene calls are TRBV5-1 and TRBJ2-3; tentative D call: TRBD2 (7 bases). Germline V CDR1 and CDR2: SGHRS, YFSETQ. Between the trimmed V and J ends, which lost 3 bases and 2 bases, there was a span of 16 bases. The CDR3 runs 16 residues. The CDR3 loop reads CASSSGGLGNTDTQYF. The CDR3 DNA is TGCGCCAGCAGCTCCGGGGGGCTGGGCAACACAGATACGCAGTATTTT.

This clone was seen more than once but under ten times. The chain carries TRBV11-2 and TRBJ2-7; maybe TRBD1 (6 bases). This CDR3 spans 16 amino acids. Trimming shortened V by 5 bases and J by 0 bases, and 17 bases separated the two germline ends. Germline-derived CDR1 and CDR2 are SGHAT and FQNNGV. This CDR3 reads CASSGGQFLISYEQYF. Written as DNA, the CDR3 is TGTGCCAGCAGCGGCGGACAGTTCCTGATCTCCTACGAGCAGTACTTC.

This CDR3 is CASSLILRDSNEQFF. Written as DNA, the CDR3 is TGTGCCAGCAGCTTAATACTCCGGGACAGCAATGAGCAGTTCTTC. The chain couples TRBV7-2 to TRBJ2-1; 7 positions agree with TRBD1. V dropped 2 bases and J dropped 6; count of bases not matched to a gene: 7. This CDR3 has 15 amino acids. Germline V gives CDR1 SGHTA, CDR2 FQGNSA. Full variable domain (missing parts from reference TRBV7-2 and TRBJ2-1): GAGVSQSPSNKVTEKGKDVELRCDPISGHTALYWYRQSLGQGLEFLIYFQGNSAPDKSGLPSDRFSAERTGGSVSTLTIQRTQQEDSAVYLCASSLILRDSNEQFFGPGTRLTVL.

The chain carries TRBV18 and TRBJ2-1, with 8 bases lining up with TRBD2. J gave up 6 bases and V 3 bases, and 7 bases lay outside the gene matches. CDR1 and CDR2 (germline): KGHSH, LQKENI. This CDR3 has 15 amino acids. CDR3 coding DNA: TGTGCCAGCTCACCCTCATGGCGGGAGGTCAATGAGCAGTTCTTC. Its translation: CASSPSWREVNEQFF.

The rearrangement uses TRBV19 and TRBJ2-1; D perhaps matches TRBD2 (7 bases). The CDR3 length is 16 residues. Trimming took 3 bases from V and 6 from J, leaving 18 bases between them. Germline V gene data show CDR1 as LNHDA and CDR2 as SQIVND (reference sequence). In nucleotides, the CDR3 is TGTGCCAGTAGTATGGGGGGGACAAAGGGGCCCAATGAGCAGTTCTTC. Its protein product is CASSMGGTKGPNEQFF.

The V call is TRBV7-2, the J call TRBJ2-4; 7 bases are shared with TRBD2. Germline V gene data show CDR1 as SGHTA and CDR2 as FQGNSA. The trim removed 4 bases at V and 8 bases at J, leaving 2 bases unmatched. The CDR3 is 12 amino acids. The CDR3 nucleotides read TGTGCCAGCAGCTCCCGGGAGGACATTCAGTACTTC. Amino acid sequence: CASSSREDIQYF.

The chain is built from TRBV7-3 and TRBJ2-3; D is perhaps TRBD1 (6 bases). The CDR3 spans 15 residues. V was pared by 2 bases and J by 0 bases, with 9 bases between. Germline CDR1 reads SGHTA; CDR2 reads FQGTGA. This CDR3 reads CASSLGQTSTDTQYF. CDR3 sequence (DNA): TGTGCCAGCAGCTTAGGACAGACCAGCACAGATACGCAGTATTTT.